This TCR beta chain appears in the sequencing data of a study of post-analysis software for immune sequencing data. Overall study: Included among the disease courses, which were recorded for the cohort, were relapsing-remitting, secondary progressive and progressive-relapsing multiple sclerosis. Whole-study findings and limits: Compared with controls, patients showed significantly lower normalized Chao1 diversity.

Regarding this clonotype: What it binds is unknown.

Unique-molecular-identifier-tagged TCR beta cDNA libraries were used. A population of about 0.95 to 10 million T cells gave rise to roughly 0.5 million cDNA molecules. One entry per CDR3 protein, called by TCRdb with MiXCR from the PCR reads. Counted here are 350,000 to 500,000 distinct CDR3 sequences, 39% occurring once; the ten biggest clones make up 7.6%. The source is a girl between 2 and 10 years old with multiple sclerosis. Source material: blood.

CDR3 amino acids: CASSTGNTDTQYF. CDR3 in DNA: TGTGCCAGCAGCACAGGTAACACAGATACGCAGTATTTT. This chain uses TRBV5-5 with TRBJ2-3; D is perhaps TRBD1 (5 bases). Trimming cost V 4 bases and J 2 bases, with 8 bases left between them. CDR3 length: 13 residues. Per germline, CDR1 SGHKS and CDR2 YYEKEE (reference sequence).